This T cell receptor beta chain originates from a study of blood T cell repertoires in COVID-19. This CDR3 comprises 12 residues. Germline V CDR1 and CDR2: DFQATT, SNEGSKA (reference sequence). Trimming at V came to 3 bases and at J to 6 bases, leaving 5 bases not matched to a gene. Generated by immunoSEQ multiplex PCR, the TCRdb table keeps only in-frame clones and is missing some. This sample has 250,000 to 300,000 clones, with approximately 83% found just once. This chain uses TRBV20-1 with TRBJ2-7; 7 positions match TRBD2. This sequence was found in a woman aged 50 to 60 who had recovered from COVID-19. What was sequenced was PBMCs or T cells enriched from blood (not recorded which). CDR3 sequence (DNA): TGCAGTGCTAGTGGGAGGGCCGGCGAGCAGTACTTC. This codes for CSASGRAGEQYF.